What follows describes a single T cell receptor (beta chain). What it binds is not known. The sample is drawn from a study of cytomegalovirus exposure and HLA in healthy donors. TCRdb keeps only in-frame clones here, not all; method: immunoSEQ multiplex PCR. This sample has about 160,000 clones, with about 88% found just once. Study results and limitations: In vitro work confirmed that a few CMV-associated chains recognize CMV antigens. There were some public TCRs occurring in many donors, but most TCR sequences were rare. A classifier reportedly called cytomegalovirus status with high sensitivity and specificity.

V lost 3 bases to trimming and J lost 4 bases; unmatched junction nucleotides: 5. Germline CDR1 is SGHNT and CDR2 is YYREEE (reference sequence). CDR3 length: 16 amino acids. Material for sequencing was PBMCs. The receptor's source is a young woman in good health and CMV-seronegative. The chain recombines TRBV5-4 with TRBJ2-7; 15 nucleotides agree with TRBD2. The DNA of the CDR3 is TGTGCCAGCAGCTCTCGCGGGACTAGCGGGAGGTACGAGCAGTACTTC. This gives the protein CASSSRGTSGRYEQYF. Looking up the rest from reference TRBV5-4 and TRBJ2-7 gives the full variable domain: ETGVTQSPTHLIKTRGQQVTLRCSSQSGHNTVSWYQQALGQGPQFIFQYYREEENGRGNFPPRFSGLQFPNYSSELNVNALELDDSALYLCASSSRGTSGRYEQYFGPGTRLTVT.